This T cell receptor beta chain was sequenced in a study of shared clonotypes between healthy human individuals. The wider study: With ages of 18 to 49, the donors were two women and a few men.

Trimming took 5 bases from V and 5 from J, leaving 8 bases between them. CDR1 and CDR2 from the germline V gene are KGHSH and LQKENI. The CDR3 has 12 residues. It was at deep level that the assay was run. Roughly 30,000 T cell genomes (roughly 300 ng DNA) went into each PBMC replicate. Repertoires were generated with immunoSEQ multiplex PCR, while TCRdb's copy carries only in-frame clones and drops some. Of 450,000 to 600,000 clones in the sample, 79% were seen once. Adult donors, all healthy and HIV-negative, had no recent acute infections or vaccinations. Sample: PBMCs. This rearrangement joins TRBV18 to TRBJ2-3; D may correspond to TRBD1 or TRBD2 (5 bases each). This receptor was taken from a woman aged 35 to 49 in good health. Some clones in this sample may be carry-over from other donors' samples. As DNA, the CDR3 is TGTGCCAGCTCAGAGGGACGAGATACGCAGTATTTT. This translates into CASSEGRDTQYF.